This T cell receptor beta chain was retrieved from a study of blood T cell repertoires in COVID-19. Germline loops: CDR1 KGHSH, CDR2 LQKENI. This CDR3 has 17 amino acids. Unmatched junction bases numbered 16, after V lost 2 bases and J lost 7 bases. Some clones are missing from TCRdb's copy, which holds only in-frame ones; the method was immunoSEQ multiplex PCR. The sample lists tens of thousands of clones, around 85% occurring once. This sequence joins TRBV18 and TRBJ2-7, with TRBD1 matching over 8 bases. Source material: peripheral blood. The source of this sequence is a woman aged 70 to 79 with active COVID-19. The CDR3 is CASSPNRGTVGSGEQYF. The CDR3 bases are TGTGCCAGCTCACCAAACAGGGGGACGGTAGGGTCAGGAGAGCAGTACTTC. Based on the CDR3 plus reference TRBV18 and TRBJ2-7, the full variable domain is NAGVMQNPRHLVRRRGQEARLRCSPMKGHSHVYWYRQLPEEGLKFMVYLQKENIIDESGMPKERFSAEFPKEGPSILRIQQVVRGDSAAYFCASSPNRGTVGSGEQYFGPGTRLTVT.